This section outlines one T cell receptor (beta chain) sequence together with its context. Its antigen is unknown. The method was immunoSEQ multiplex PCR; TCRdb's version includes in-frame clones alone and lacks a portion of them. Among approximately 40,000 clones listed, about 80% were seen once. Trimming cost V 8 bases and J 4 bases, with 11 bases left between them. The CDR3 has 12 residues. Germline V gene data show CDR1 as LGHNT and CDR2 as FRNRAP. The sort gate was single viable CD3+CD4+CD8-CD45RO+ cells for memory CD4+ T cells. This sample was taken from a study of memory CD4+ T cells and cytomegalovirus serostatus. Study-wide results and limits: A US-trained random forest predicted CMV serostatus with median AUC around 0.92. Of approximately 160 reported CMV TCRbeta sequences, around 63 were found in memory CD4+ repertoires.

Input material: memory CD4+ T cells from blood. The origin of this receptor is an adult in good health and CMV-seronegative. The chain employs TRBV12-5 and TRBJ1-2; D unclear. The CDR3 DNA sequence: TGTGCTAGTTCGGGCTCCAGCTATGGCTACACCTTC. The encoded protein is CASSGSSYGYTF. Complete variable domain (other parts from reference TRBV12-5 and TRBJ1-2): DARVTQTPRHKVTEMGQEVTMRCQPILGHNTVFWYRQTMMQGLELLAYFRNRAPLDDSGMPKDRFSAEMPDATLATLKIQPSEPRDSAVYFCASSGSSYGYTFGSGTRLTVV.